These 29 T cell receptor beta chains share one sample of origin, sequenced in a study of shared clonotypes between healthy human individuals. The repertoire was sequenced with immunoSEQ multiplex PCR; TCRdb's copy has only in-frame clones and lacks some. This sample has about 480,000 clones; 60% to 85% occur once, and the top ten carry 10% to 15%. The sequencing input was PBMCs. These receptor sequences come from a middle-aged woman in good health. Some clones in this sample may be carry-over from other donors' samples.

V is TRBV5-1 and J is TRBJ1-1, with no clear D. CDR1 is SGHRS and CDR2 is YFSETQ in the germline V gene. This CDR3 region has 14 residues. Trimming pared 2 bases from V and 2 bases from J, leaving 10 bases between. CDR3 DNA: TGCGCCAGCAGCTTATTTGATGTAAACACTGAAGCTTTCTTT. It codes for CASSLFDVNTEAFF.

The chain combines TRBV15 with TRBJ2-1; 8 bases fit TRBD1. V lost 3 bases to trimming and J lost 12 bases; unmatched junction nucleotides: 7. Germline V gene lookup returns CDR1 LNHNV and CDR2 YYDKDF (reference sequence). The CDR3 has 13 amino acids. The CDR3 sequence: CATSSPDRGWQFF. In nucleotides, the CDR3 is TGTGCCACCAGCAGCCCCGACAGGGGTTGGCAGTTCTTC.

The V gene is TRBV9, the J gene TRBJ2-1, with 7 bases that match TRBD2. With 5 bases clipped from V and 0 bases from J, the junction kept 5 bases outside the gene matches. This CDR3 has 15 residues. In germline, CDR1 is SGDLS, CDR2 YYNGEE. CDR3 loop: CASSASGGSYNEQFF. The CDR3 DNA sequence: TGTGCCAGCAGTGCTAGCGGCGGCTCCTACAATGAGCAGTTCTTC.

The rearrangement uses TRBV13 and TRBJ2-1; 8 bases align to TRBD2. V was pared by 1 base and J by 9 bases, with 14 bases of the junction left unmatched. The CDR3 has 17 residues. The germline V gene has CDR1 PRHDT and CDR2 FYEKMQ (reference sequence). The CDR3 is CASSLDLTSGPTVEQFF. For the CDR3, the DNA is TGTGCCAGCAGCTTAGACTTAACTAGCGGTCCCACGGTTGAGCAGTTCTTC. The variable domain in full, with the rest retrieved from reference TRBV13 and TRBJ2-1, is AAGVIQSPRHLIKEKRETATLKCYPIPRHDTVYWYQQGPGQDPQFLISFYEKMQSDKGSIPDRFSAQQFSDYHSELNMSSLELGDSALYFCASSLDLTSGPTVEQFFGPGTRLTVL.

The chain links TRBV28 to TRBJ1-2; 10 bases align to TRBD1. V gave up 4 bases and J gave up 5 bases; unmatched junction bases: 22. This CDR3 has 20 residues. Germline V gene lookup returns CDR1 MDHEN and CDR2 SYDVKM. DNA for the CDR3: TGTGCCAGCAGTTCCCCCCGCCCTGACAGGGGGCGAAAACAGGGGTATGGCTACACCTTC. Translated, it gives CASSSPRPDRGRKQGYGYTF.

Turning to this clone: At the DNA level, this CDR3 is encoded by other sequences in the same sample as well. This rearrangement joins TRBV5-1 to TRBJ1-1; D is unclear. Trimming cost V 0 bases and J 2 bases, with 8 bases left between them. Germline lookup yields CDR1 SGHRS and CDR2 YFSETQ. The CDR3 is 14 residues long. The chain's CDR3 is CASSLVAENTEAFF. In DNA, the CDR3 is TGCGCCAGCAGCTTGGTCGCGGAAAACACTGAAGCTTTCTTT.

This clone has only a few counts. The CDR3 DNA sequence: TGTGCCACCAGCAAAGGACAGCAAGGGGAAAAACTGTTTTTT. Translation gives CATSKGQQGEKLFF. The chain has TRBV15 and TRBJ1-4, with a possible D match to TRBD1 (6 bases). Germline CDR1 LNHNV, CDR2 YYDKDF (reference sequence). The germline V and J ends were trimmed by 4 bases and 8 bases, with 14 bases remaining between them. This CDR3 is built from 14 residues.

The chain carries TRBV2 and TRBJ1-2, with D possibly matching TRBD1 (5 bases). The CDR3 consists of 15 residues. Trimming left V 3 bases short and J 6 bases short, with 17 bases between. Germline CDR1 reads SNHLY; CDR2 reads FYNNEI. The CDR3 region is CASSDVGGVGHGYTF. CDR3 coding DNA: TGTGCCAGCAGTGACGTTGGGGGGGTAGGACATGGCTACACCTTC.

This clone was picked up one time. This chain connects TRBV2 to TRBJ2-4; no clear D gene. This CDR3 spans 15 amino acids. CDR1 is SNHLY, CDR2 FYNNEI, per germline. Between the trimmed V and J ends, which lost 1 base and 0 bases, there was a span of 7 bases. The CDR3 nucleotides are TGTGCCAGCAGTGAAGTAGTTCTAGCCAAAAACATTCAGTACTTC. It specifies CASSEVVLAKNIQYF.

The V gene is TRBV5-6, the J gene TRBJ2-1; D might be TRBD1 (6 bases). The CDR3 has 14 amino acids. Germline V lookup: CDR1 SGHDT, CDR2 YYEEEE. V lost 1 base to trimming and J lost 6 bases, with 11 bases between them. The CDR3 DNA is TGTGCCAGCAGCTTGAGGGGGATTTTCAATGAGCAGTTCTTC. This gives the protein CASSLRGIFNEQFF.

The V and J genes are TRBV28 and TRBJ1-5; 12 positions agree with TRBD1. The CDR3 loop spans 16 amino acids. With V trimmed by 5 bases and J by 2 bases, 4 bases remained unmatched. Per germline, CDR1 MDHEN and CDR2 SYDVKM. CDR3 bases: TGTGCCAGCAGTGGGGACAGGGGGCGCGGCAATCAGCCCCAGCATTTT. This gives the protein CASSGDRGRGNQPQHF.

V is TRBV19 and J is TRBJ1-5; D not resolved. CDR1 LNHDA and CDR2 SQIVND come from the germline V gene (reference sequence). The CDR3 extends over 13 amino acids. Trimming left V 7 bases short and J 7 bases short, with 14 bases between. DNA of the CDR3: TGTGCCAGTACCGAAACCGGGCCACAGCCCCAGCATTTT. Encoded protein: CASTETGPQPQHF.

The rearrangement joins TRBV28 to TRBJ1-3, with D possibly TRBD1 on 5 matching bases. The length of the CDR3 is 16 residues. Trimming took off 4 bases at V and 7 bases at J, with 20 bases between the two ends. CDR1 and CDR2 from the germline V gene are MDHEN and SYDVKM. The CDR3 coding sequence is TGTGCCAGCAGTTGGTCGCGGGGCTCTTCCGGGAACACCATATATTTT. This gives the protein CASSWSRGSSGNTIYF.

The CDR3 loop is CASSFGTSGVGGTDTQYF. CDR3 DNA sequence: TGCGCCAGCAGCTTCGGGACTAGCGGAGTTGGAGGCACAGATACGCAGTATTTT. The chain is built from TRBV5-1 and TRBJ2-3; 11 bases align to TRBD2. Germline lookup yields CDR1 SGHRS and CDR2 YFSETQ. This CDR3 is built from 18 residues. J gave up 1 base and V 2 bases, and 9 bases lay outside the gene matches.

The genes are TRBV15 and TRBJ2-3, with 8 bases fitting TRBD2. The CDR3 consists of 17 residues. With 1 base clipped from V and 4 bases from J, the junction kept 10 bases outside the gene matches. Germline V gene data show CDR1 as LNHNV and CDR2 as YYDKDF (reference sequence). Written as DNA, the CDR3 is TGTGCCACCAGCAGAGGGGGCTCGGGAGGGTTATCAGATACGCAGTATTTT. This gives the protein CATSRGGSGGLSDTQYF.

In its sample, this clone was seen once. The J gene is TRBJ2-1, the V gene TRBV27, with 12 bases identical to TRBD2. The length of the CDR3 is 15 residues. Losses at the gene ends were 6 bases for V and 4 bases for J; bases not matched to a gene: 4. CDR1 is MNHEY, CDR2 SMNVEV, per germline (reference sequence). Here the CDR3 reads CASSLTSGSYNEQFF. The CDR3, as DNA: TGTGCCAGCAGCCTGACTAGCGGGAGTTACAATGAGCAGTTCTTC.

This chain uses TRBV19 with TRBJ1-1; 8 bases map to TRBD1. This CDR3 has 14 residues. With V trimmed by 4 bases and J by 5 bases, 6 bases remained unmatched. Germline V lookup: CDR1 LNHDA, CDR2 SQIVND (reference sequence). CDR3: CASSSTGGGTEAFF. In DNA form, the CDR3 reads TGTGCCAGTAGTAGCACAGGGGGAGGTACTGAAGCTTTCTTT. Drawing the rest from reference TRBV19 and TRBJ1-1, the complete variable domain is DGGITQSPKYLFRKEGQNVTLSCEQNLNHDAMYWYRQDPGQGLRLIYYSQIVNDFQKGDIAEGYSVSREKKESFPLTVTSAQKNPTAFYLCASSSTGGGTEAFFGQGTRLTVV.

The chain is built from TRBV7-2 and TRBJ2-1, with 12 bases identical to TRBD2. This CDR3 has 16 amino acids. The V gene end was trimmed by 1 base and the J gene end by 4 bases; junction bases not matched to a gene: 2. The germline V gene has CDR1 SGHTA and CDR2 FQGNSA. The CDR3 region has the DNA TGTGCCAGCAGCTTAGGACTAGCGGGAGTATACAATGAGCAGTTCTTC. Its translation is CASSLGLAGVYNEQFF. The full variable domain, with the rest looked up from reference TRBV7-2 and TRBJ2-1, is GAGVSQSPSNKVTEKGKDVELRCDPISGHTALYWYRQSLGQGLEFLIYFQGNSAPDKSGLPSDRFSAERTGGSVSTLTIQRTQQEDSAVYLCASSLGLAGVYNEQFFGPGTRLTVL.

The chain joins TRBV27 to TRBJ1-2; tentatively, D is TRBD1 (6 bases). Germline V gives CDR1 MNHEY, CDR2 SMNVEV (reference sequence). The V end was cut by 3 bases, the J end by 5 bases, with 22 bases between. The length of the CDR3 is 17 residues. In DNA form, the CDR3 reads TGTGCCAGCAGTTTTCTAACCGGGGGGCACCGATTATATGGCTACACCTTC. It encodes CASSFLTGGHRLYGYTF.

The J gene is TRBJ2-1, the V gene TRBV14; D is possibly TRBD2 (6 bases). The germline CDR1 and CDR2 sequences are SGHDN and FVKESK. There are 13 residues in the CDR3. Trimming removed 4 bases at V and 7 bases at J, with 11 bases between. In DNA, the CDR3 is TGTGCCAGCAGCCTCCGACTAGGAAATGAGCAGTTCTTC. Its protein product is CASSLRLGNEQFF.

The chain has TRBV7-9 and TRBJ1-1; the D is unclear. Germline CDR1 is SEHNR and CDR2 is FQNEAQ (reference sequence). Trimming stripped 5 bases from V and 2 bases from J, with 9 bases between. This CDR3 spans 13 amino acids. CDR3 nucleotide sequence: TGTGCCAGCAGCACGGTGGAAAACACTGAAGCTTTCTTT. Translating gives CASSTVENTEAFF.

Written as DNA, the CDR3 is TGTGCCAGCAGCCTATCCCTTTTCGATACGCAGTATTTT. Protein: CASSLSLFDTQYF. The rearrangement uses TRBV11-2 and TRBJ2-3; D is unclear. CDR3 length equals 13 residues. CDR1 and CDR2 (germline): SGHAT, FQNNGV. V lost 5 bases to trimming and J lost 6 bases, with 12 bases between them.

In its sample, this clone was seen once. CDR3: CAISEGGGPADTQYF. The CDR3 DNA follows: TGTGCCATCAGTGAAGGGGGAGGGCCCGCAGATACGCAGTATTTT. The chain has TRBV10-3 and TRBJ2-3, with a possible D match to TRBD2 (7 bases). The germline V and J ends were trimmed by 3 bases and 4 bases, with 14 bases remaining between them. Germline V gives CDR1 ENHRY, CDR2 SYGVKD. The CDR3 has 15 residues.

This chain uses TRBV6-1 with TRBJ1-1; TRBD1 agrees at 9 bases. The germline gives CDR1 MNHNS, CDR2 SASEGT. CDR3 size: 13 residues. Losses at the gene ends were 5 bases for V and 3 bases for J; bases not matched to a gene: 1. The CDR3 is CASSWTGDTEAFF. CDR3 DNA sequence: TGTGCCAGCAGTTGGACAGGGGACACTGAAGCTTTCTTT.

This chain uses TRBV7-9 with TRBJ2-2; TRBD1 agrees at 8 bases. V lost 2 bases to trimming and J lost 5 bases; unmatched junction nucleotides: 4. Germline CDR1 SEHNR, CDR2 FQNEAQ (reference sequence). The CDR3 runs 15 residues. The CDR3 is CASSLLRGLTGELFF. The DNA for the CDR3 is TGTGCCAGCAGCTTACTCAGGGGGCTTACCGGGGAGCTGTTTTTT.

As for this clone: Other DNA sequences in this sample translate to the same CDR3. The rearrangement links TRBV7-2 to TRBJ1-5; 7 bases are shared with TRBD1. Looked up from germline, CDR1 is SGHTA and CDR2 is FQGNSA. The V and J ends lost 4 bases and 5 bases, in that order; junction bases with no gene match: 8. This CDR3 region has 15 residues. The CDR3, as DNA: TGTGCCAGCAGCTCGAGGACAGGTGGCGATCAGCCCCAGCATTTT. It codes for CASSSRTGGDQPQHF.

J is TRBJ2-1 and V is TRBV18, with D uncertain. The germline V gene encodes CDR1 KGHSH and CDR2 LQKENI. The CDR3 is 17 residues long. Trimming left V 3 bases short and J 8 bases short, with 23 bases between. The CDR3 DNA sequence: TGTGCCAGCTCACCCCTAATGACCCTTGGGCCCAATGATGAGCAGTTCTTC. It yields the protein CASSPLMTLGPNDEQFF.

The table lists this clone with many counts. The V call is TRBV4-2, the J call TRBJ1-1; D might be TRBD1 (6 bases). This CDR3 spans 14 amino acids. Trimming left V 1 base short and J 11 bases short, with 17 bases between. Germline V gives CDR1 LGHNA, CDR2 YNFKEQ. Written as DNA, the CDR3 is TGTGCCAGCAGCCAAGGCCTGGACAGCCAGGGGGCTTTCTTT. This gives the protein CASSQGLDSQGAFF.

The chain links TRBV9 to TRBJ2-7; 8 positions agree with TRBD1. CDR3 length: 14 amino acids. Germline CDR1 SGDLS, CDR2 YYNGEE. Losses at the gene ends were 5 bases for V and 7 bases for J; bases not matched to a gene: 11. The CDR3 here is CASSPRTGPGEQYF. CDR3 in DNA: TGTGCCAGCAGTCCTAGGACAGGGCCGGGGGAGCAGTACTTC.